Listed here are 7 T cell receptor beta chains from one sample, sequenced in a study of Tregs in tolerant kidney transplant recipients. Sequenced by immunoSEQ multiplex PCR; TCRdb stores in-frame clones only, minus some. The profile covers a few thousand clones, with 90% appearing a single time and around 3% taken by the ten largest. Their antigen targets remain unknown. The source was Tregs from blood cultured with allogeneic cells, collected before the transplant. The receptors stem from a human patient who received a combined kidney and bone marrow transplant.

V is TRBV6-6 and J is TRBJ1-6; D call uncertain. Trimming pared 2 bases from V and 9 bases from J, leaving 14 bases between. CDR1 is MNHNY, CDR2 SVGAGI, per germline (reference sequence). This CDR3 is 15 amino acids long. CDR3 sequence reads: CASSYGPVKSSPLHF. The CDR3 nucleotides read TGTGCCAGCAGTTACGGGCCAGTTAAAAGTTCACCCCTCCACTTT.

The chain has TRBV5-1 and TRBJ2-7; TRBD1 aligns across 8 bases. Germline-derived CDR1 and CDR2 are SGHRS and YFSETQ. The CDR3 spans 15 residues. The J segment lost 6 bases and the V segment lost 0 bases, leaving 8 bases of the junction unmatched. The CDR3 bases are TGCGCCAGCAGCTTGGTGTCGACAGGGGTAAGCGAGCAGTACTTC. This translates into CASSLVSTGVSEQYF.

The chain has TRBV9 and TRBJ1-5; possibly TRBD1 for D (6 bases). V was pared by 0 bases and J by 2 bases, with 9 bases between. Germline CDR1 is SGDLS and CDR2 is YYNGEE. This CDR3 is 15 amino acids long. CDR3 DNA sequence: TGTGCCAGCAGCGTAGGGGGGGCTGGCAATCAGCCCCAGCATTTT. Its translation: CASSVGGAGNQPQHF.

The chain has TRBV7-9 and TRBJ2-2; TRBD2 matches at 9 bases. J gave up 8 bases and V 4 bases, and 11 bases lay outside the gene matches. Germline V lookup: CDR1 SEHNR, CDR2 FQNEAQ (reference sequence). This CDR3 comprises 16 residues. CDR3 loop: CASSSPSGTPRGELFF. For the CDR3, the DNA is TGTGCCAGCAGCTCTCCTAGCGGGACCCCACGAGGGGAGCTGTTTTTT.

The V gene is TRBV20-1, the J gene TRBJ1-1; D call uncertain. The CDR3 extends over 11 amino acids. Germline V gives CDR1 DFQATT, CDR2 SNEGSKA (reference sequence). Deletions cut 5 bases from V and 1 base from J, with 5 bases between. CDR3 in amino acids: CSAPTNTEAFF. The DNA for the CDR3 is TGCAGTGCTCCTACGAACACTGAAGCTTTCTTT.

This chain joins TRBV9 and TRBJ2-1, with 8 positions matching TRBD2. Germline CDR1 and CDR2: SGDLS and YYNGEE. Trimming cost V 3 bases and J 2 bases; bases outside gene matches: 7. This CDR3 region has 16 residues. The CDR3 nucleotides read TGTGCCAGCAGCGCTGTTACTAGCGGACCCTACAATGAGCAGTTCTTC. Encoded protein: CASSAVTSGPYNEQFF.

The rearrangement links TRBV5-1 to TRBJ2-2; D perhaps matches TRBD2 (5 bases). This CDR3 comprises 16 residues. V gave up 2 bases and J gave up 4 bases, with 15 bases separating them. Germline CDR1 and CDR2: SGHRS and YFSETQ. CDR3 DNA: TGCGCCAGCAGCTTACTAGGTTCAGCGAGCACCGGGGAGCTGTTTTTT. It is translated as CASSLLGSASTGELFF.